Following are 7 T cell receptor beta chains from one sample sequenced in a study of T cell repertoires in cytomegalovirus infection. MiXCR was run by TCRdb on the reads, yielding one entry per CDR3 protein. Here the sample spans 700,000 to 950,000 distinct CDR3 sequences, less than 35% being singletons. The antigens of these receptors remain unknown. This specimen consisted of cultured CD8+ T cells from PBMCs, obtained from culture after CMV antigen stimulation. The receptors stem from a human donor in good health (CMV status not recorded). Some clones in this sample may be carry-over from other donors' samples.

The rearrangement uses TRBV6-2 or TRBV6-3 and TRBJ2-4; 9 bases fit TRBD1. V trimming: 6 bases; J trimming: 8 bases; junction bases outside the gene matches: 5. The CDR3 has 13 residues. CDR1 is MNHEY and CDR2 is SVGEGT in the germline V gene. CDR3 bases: TGTGCCAGCAGGGGACAGGGTCTGGACATTCAGTACTTC. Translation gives CASRGQGLDIQYF.

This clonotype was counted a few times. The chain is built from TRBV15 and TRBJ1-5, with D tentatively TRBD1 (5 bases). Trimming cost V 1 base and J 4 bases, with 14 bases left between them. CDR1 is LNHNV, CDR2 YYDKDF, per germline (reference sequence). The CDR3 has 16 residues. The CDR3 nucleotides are TGTGCCACCAGCAGAGTCCCTGGGGGTGGGAATCAGCCCCAGCATTTT. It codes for CATSRVPGGGNQPQHF.

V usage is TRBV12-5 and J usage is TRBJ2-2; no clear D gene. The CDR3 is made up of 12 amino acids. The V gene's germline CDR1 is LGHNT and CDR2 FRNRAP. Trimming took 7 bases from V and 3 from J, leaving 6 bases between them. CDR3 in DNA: TGTGCTAGTGCGACGTACACCGGGGAGCTGTTTTTT. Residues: CASATYTGELFF.

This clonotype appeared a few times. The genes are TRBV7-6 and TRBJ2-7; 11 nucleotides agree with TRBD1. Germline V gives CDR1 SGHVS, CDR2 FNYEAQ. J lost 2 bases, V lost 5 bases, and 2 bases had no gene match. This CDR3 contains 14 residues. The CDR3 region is CASSMDRGPYEQYF. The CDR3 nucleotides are TGTGCCAGCAGCATGGACAGGGGGCCCTACGAGCAGTACTTC. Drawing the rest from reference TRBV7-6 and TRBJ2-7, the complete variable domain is GAGVSQSPRYKVTKRGQDVALRCDPISGHVSLYWYRQALGQGPEFLTYFNYEAQQDKSGLPNDRFSAERPEGSISTLTIQRTEQRDSAMYRCASSMDRGPYEQYFGPGTRLTVT.

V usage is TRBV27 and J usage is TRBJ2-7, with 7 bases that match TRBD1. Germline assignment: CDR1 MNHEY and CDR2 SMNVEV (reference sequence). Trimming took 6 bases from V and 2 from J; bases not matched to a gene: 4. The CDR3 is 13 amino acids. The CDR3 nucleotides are TGTGCCAGCAGGACAGGGTCCCCCTACGAGCAGTACTTC. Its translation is CASRTGSPYEQYF.

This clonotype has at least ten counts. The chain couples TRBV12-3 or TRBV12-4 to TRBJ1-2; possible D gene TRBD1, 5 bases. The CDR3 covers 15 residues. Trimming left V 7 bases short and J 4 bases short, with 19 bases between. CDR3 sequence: CASTSPTGRAYGYTF. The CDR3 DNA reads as TGTGCCAGCACCTCTCCAACCGGCAGGGCCTATGGCTACACCTTC.

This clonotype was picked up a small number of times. The CDR3 reads CASSLFPGGTEAFF. DNA of the CDR3: TGTGCCAGCAGTTTATTCCCAGGTGGGACTGAAGCTTTCTTT. The chain joins TRBV27 to TRBJ1-1; D unresolved. The ends were cut back, 1 base at V and 5 bases at J, with 11 bases in the middle. The CDR3 has 14 amino acids. Germline loops: CDR1 MNHEY, CDR2 SMNVEV (reference sequence).